This passage covers 18 T cell receptor beta chains from one sample sequenced in a study of T cells in Graves' hyperthyroidism and ophthalmopathy. There were TCR beta CDR3 regions amplified from RNA transcripts. The TCR CDR3 was amplified in a first-round RT-PCR using the HTBI primer set. TCRdb used MiXCR to reprocess the multiplex PCR reads, holding one entry per CDR3 protein. The sample includes hundreds of thousands of distinct CDR3 sequences, about 15% of them seen just once. What was sequenced was blood. These receptors were collected from a woman aged 55-70 years with Graves' ophthalmopathy.

In its sample, this clonotype was seen many times. V is TRBV6-2 or TRBV6-3 and J is TRBJ2-5; D gene uncertain. Germline assignment: CDR1 MNHEY and CDR2 SVGEGT. The CDR3 length is 11 residues. The germline V and J ends were trimmed by 6 bases and 5 bases, with 7 bases remaining between them. CDR3 coding DNA: TGTGCCAGCAGCAGCCGGGAGACCCAGTACTTC. Its protein is CASSSRETQYF.

This clonotype was detected many times. The CDR3 DNA is TGCGCCAGCGGGACAGGGGAGTCCTACGAGCAGTACTTC. Encoded protein: CASGTGESYEQYF. This chain connects TRBV5-1 to TRBJ2-7, with 10 positions matching TRBD1. Germline CDR1 SGHRS, CDR2 YFSETQ. The CDR3 consists of 13 residues. Losses at the gene ends were 7 bases for V and 1 base for J; bases not matched to a gene: 2.

This clonotype was picked up a small number of times. This chain links TRBV7-6 with TRBJ1-1; D gene ambiguous. Trimming removed 5 bases from V and 7 bases from J, with 17 bases in between. The CDR3 extends over 14 amino acids. In germline, CDR1 is SGHVS, CDR2 FNYEAQ. The CDR3 sequence is CASSPVGEVIEAFF. The CDR3 DNA sequence: TGTGCCAGCAGCCCAGTGGGAGAAGTTATTGAAGCTTTCTTT.

The CDR3 spells CASSMERNYGYTF. The DNA of the CDR3 is TGTGCCAGTAGTATGGAGCGGAACTATGGCTACACCTTC. The chain recombines TRBV19 with TRBJ1-2; D ambiguous. This CDR3 spans 13 amino acids. The germline V gene has CDR1 LNHDA and CDR2 SQIVND (reference sequence). V was shortened by 3 bases and J by 2 bases, with 7 bases between the two germline ends.

This clonotype came up many times. The gene calls are TRBV10-3 and TRBJ1-5, with D tentatively TRBD1 (6 bases). The ends were cut back, 0 bases at V and 3 bases at J, with 12 bases in the middle. Per germline, CDR1 ENHRY and CDR2 SYGVKD. This CDR3 region has 16 residues. The CDR3 nucleotides read TGTGCCATCAGTGAGTCGGCAAGGGGGGTCAATCAGCCCCAGCATTTT. This encodes CAISESARGVNQPQHF.

This clonotype was recorded at least ten times. The rearrangement links TRBV5-1 to TRBJ2-2, with D perhaps matching TRBD2 (6 bases). Germline CDR1 is SGHRS and CDR2 is YFSETQ. The V end lost 0 bases, the J end lost 6 bases, and 9 bases lay between the germline ends. The CDR3 runs to 14 residues. Here the CDR3 DNA reads TGCGCCAGCAGCTTGGGCGGGATGCCCGGGGAGCTGTTTTTT. It is translated as CASSLGGMPGELFF.

This rearrangement joins TRBV7-9 to TRBJ2-3; 7 nucleotides line up with TRBD2. The germline gives CDR1 SEHNR, CDR2 FQNEAQ (reference sequence). The CDR3 is 16 amino acids. Trimming removed 2 bases from V and 2 bases from J; junction bases left unmatched: 7. The CDR3 reads CASSLRAGEYTDTQYF. CDR3 DNA: TGTGCCAGCAGCTTACGGGCGGGAGAGTACACAGATACGCAGTATTTT.

The chain uses TRBV15 and TRBJ1-5; D remains unclear. The germline gives CDR1 LNHNV, CDR2 YYDKDF (reference sequence). Trimming shortened V by 8 bases and J by 6 bases, and 5 bases separated the two germline ends. The CDR3 extends over 10 amino acids. CDR3 DNA sequence: TGTGCCACCGGGTTTCAGCCCCAGCATTTT. Its translation: CATGFQPQHF.

This clonotype came up many times. CDR3 loop: CASSLGGVAGGVEQYF. The CDR3 nucleotides are TGTGCCAGCAGTTTGGGCGGGGTTGCAGGGGGTGTGGAGCAGTACTTC. This sequence joins TRBV28 and TRBJ2-7; TRBD1 is a possible D gene (7 bases). Between the trimmed V and J ends, which lost 3 bases and 7 bases, there was a span of 22 bases. This CDR3 is 16 amino acids long. Germline loops: CDR1 MDHEN, CDR2 SYDVKM.

This clonotype was detected ten times or more. This chain joins TRBV3-1 and TRBJ2-7; D unclear. V was shortened by 2 bases and J by 3 bases, with 8 bases between the two germline ends. CDR1 LGHDT and CDR2 YNNKEL come from the germline V gene (reference sequence). This CDR3 spans 13 amino acids. CDR3 amino acids: CASSQLDHYEQYF. CDR3 in DNA: TGTGCCAGCAGCCAACTGGATCACTACGAGCAGTACTTC.

This clonotype turned up a few times. The rearrangement uses TRBV29-1 and TRBJ2-1, with 13 bases identical to TRBD2. The CDR3 length is 17 residues. V shed 6 bases, J shed 0 bases, and the junction held 8 bases outside the gene matches. Germline V gene lookup returns CDR1 SQVTM and CDR2 ANQGSEA. CDR3 DNA sequence: TGCAGCGTGGCAGGGACTAGCGGGGCGAGCTCCTACAATGAGCAGTTCTTC. Protein sequence: CSVAGTSGASSYNEQFF.

This clonotype was detected ten times or more. CDR3 sequence reads: CASSLDWVRDHYGYTF. The CDR3 DNA sequence: TGTGCCAGCAGCTTAGACTGGGTCAGGGATCACTATGGCTACACCTTC. V is TRBV11-2 and J is TRBJ1-2; weak D call: TRBD1 (5 bases). Trimming took off 0 bases at V and 3 bases at J, with 14 bases between the two ends. Germline V CDR1 and CDR2: SGHAT, FQNNGV. This CDR3 is 16 amino acids long. The full variable domain, its missing parts supplied by reference TRBV11-2 and TRBJ1-2, is EAGVAQSPRYKIIEKRQSVAFWCNPISGHATLYWYQQILGQGPKLLIQFQNNGVVDDSQLPKDRFSAERLKGVDSTLKIQPAKLEDSAVYLCASSLDWVRDHYGYTFGSGTRLTVV.

There are many counts of this clonotype. This chain links TRBV7-3 with TRBJ2-3; no clear D gene. Looked up from germline, CDR1 is SGHTA and CDR2 is FQGTGA. The CDR3 sequence is 13 residues long. Trimming shortened V by 5 bases and J by 1 base, and 7 bases separated the two germline ends. The CDR3 loop reads CASSQIGTDTQYF. As DNA, the CDR3 is TGTGCCAGCAGCCAAATAGGCACAGATACGCAGTATTTT.

This chain links TRBV3-1 with TRBJ2-7, with 8 bases that match TRBD1. Trimming took 3 bases from V and 1 from J; bases not matched to a gene: 11. Germline V gene lookup returns CDR1 LGHDT and CDR2 YNNKEL (reference sequence). CDR3 length equals 17 residues. Written as DNA, the CDR3 is TGTGCCAGCAGCCAGGCCTATTCGGACAGGGAATCCTACGAGCAGTACTTC. This codes for CASSQAYSDRESYEQYF.

The chain uses TRBV6-2 or TRBV6-3 and TRBJ2-5, with TRBD1 matching over 9 bases. The V gene's germline CDR1 is MNHEY and CDR2 SVGEGT. The CDR3 runs to 14 residues. With 5 bases clipped from V and 5 bases from J, the junction kept 6 bases outside the gene matches. CDR3 DNA sequence: TGTGCCAGCAGTAGCGGGACAGGGAGGGAGACCCAGTACTTC. Translating gives CASSSGTGRETQYF.

This clonotype was recorded at least ten times. The chain has TRBV6-1 and TRBJ2-1; maybe TRBD2 (6 bases). Germline V gene lookup returns CDR1 MNHNS and CDR2 SASEGT. The CDR3 length is 15 residues. V lost 10 bases and J 0 bases, leaving 16 bases between the germline ends. The CDR3 loop is CATLDYLSSYNEQFF. The CDR3 nucleotides read TGTGCCACATTGGACTACCTGAGCTCCTACAATGAGCAGTTCTTC.

This clonotype was counted at least ten times. V and J are TRBV7-9 and TRBJ2-7; a possible D gene is TRBD1 (6 bases). Between the trimmed V and J ends, which lost 5 bases and 2 bases, there was a span of 16 bases. The CDR3 totals 15 residues. Per germline, CDR1 SEHNR and CDR2 FQNEAQ (reference sequence). CDR3 sequence (DNA): TGTGCCAGCAGCGATACCAGGGGAAGGACCTACGAGCAGTACTTC. Translation: CASSDTRGRTYEQYF.

The sample holds many counts of this clonotype. This sequence joins TRBV29-1 and TRBJ2-2, with D uncertain. Germline V CDR1 and CDR2: SQVTM, ANQGSEA. CDR3 length equals 14 residues. The V gene lost 0 bases and the J gene lost 4 bases, with 9 bases spanning the gap. DNA for the CDR3: TGCAGCGTTGAAGATGGTGGTGGCACCGGGGAGCTGTTTTTT. Protein sequence: CSVEDGGGTGELFF.